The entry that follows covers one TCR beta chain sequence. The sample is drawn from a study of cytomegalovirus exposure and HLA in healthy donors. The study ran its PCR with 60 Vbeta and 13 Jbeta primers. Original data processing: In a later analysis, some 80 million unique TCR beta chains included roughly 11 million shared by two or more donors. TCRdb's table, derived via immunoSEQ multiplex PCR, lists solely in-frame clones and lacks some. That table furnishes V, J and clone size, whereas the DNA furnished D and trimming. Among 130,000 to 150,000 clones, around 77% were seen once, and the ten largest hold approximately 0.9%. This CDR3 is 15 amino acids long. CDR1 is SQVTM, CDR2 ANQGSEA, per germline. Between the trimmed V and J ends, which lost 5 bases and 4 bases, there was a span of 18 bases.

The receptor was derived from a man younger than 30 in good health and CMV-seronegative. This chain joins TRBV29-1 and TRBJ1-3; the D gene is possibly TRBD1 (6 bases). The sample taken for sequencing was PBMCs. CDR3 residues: CSVYTTGKEGNTIYF. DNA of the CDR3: TGCAGCGTTTATACTACAGGGAAGGAGGGAAACACCATATATTTT.